This T cell receptor beta chain was documented in a study of T cell changes during pregnancy in multiple sclerosis (dated by TCRdb to the late 2010s). In terms of the full investigation: The study looked at changes in the T cell repertoire across pregnancy in women with multiple sclerosis.

Measured from the cysteine to the phenylalanine, the CDR3 is 15 residues long. Only the CDR3 DNA stays, 45 bases, in frame from base 1. V gives up 6 bases and J gives up 3 bases, and the segment between their germline ends measures 18 bases. Via the germline V gene, CDR1 is MNHNS and CDR2 SASEGT. Note on this clone: The antigen this receptor binds is unknown. No much larger clonotype is one base removed from it; base qualities were not supplied.

The library was built by means of the immunoSEQ multiplex PCR assay. The clones in this table, taken by TCRdb from immuneACCESS, are in-frame only. Not every clone is retained; where verified, under half of the shortfall comes from an unresolved V gene, and the cause of the rest is unknown. The sample records 65,000 to 70,000 clones, 75% to 95% of which are singletons. About 2.3% of the sample lies in the top ten. The sequencing here drew on peripheral blood, taken in the first trimester of pregnancy. The rearranged chain carries TRBV6-1 and TRBJ2-7; a confident D gene designation cannot be given. The receptor's source is a female donor with multiple sclerosis, enrolled in a pregnancy study. The DNA sequence follows: TGTGCCAGCAGAGCGACCGACGGATTGGGCTACGAGCAGTACTTC. This is translated as CASRATDGLGYEQYF.